This note documents a single T cell receptor beta chain sequence. Its antigen is not identified. Germline loops: CDR1 SGHVS, CDR2 FQNEAQ. V was pared by 1 base and J by 6 bases, with 3 bases of the junction left unmatched. The CDR3 sequence is 13 residues long. The time point was: patch test 3, about 24 weeks after DPC sensitization. Treatment indicated: therapeutic diphenylcyclopropenone sensitization with weekly scalp DPC. The data are from a study of human T cells and chemical hapten exposure. Broader study findings: Expanded TCRs showed more large CDR3 clusters than pre-sensitization or healthy control sets.

TCRdb re-analysed the RACE reads in MiXCR, keeping a single row per CDR3 protein. The sample contains 150,000 to 200,000 distinct CDR3 sequences, about 27% of which appear only once. The chain has TRBV7-8 and TRBJ2-7; 7 bases match TRBD1. The sample was whole blood, taken in connection with sensitization to the hapten diphenylcyclopropenone (DPC). The clonotype originates from a woman between 18 and 29 years old with alopecia areata. Some clones in this sample may be carry-over from other donors' samples. The CDR3 DNA reads as TGTGCCAGCAGCTTAGGCAGGGGGTCCGAGCAGTACTTC. Translated, it gives CASSLGRGSEQYF.